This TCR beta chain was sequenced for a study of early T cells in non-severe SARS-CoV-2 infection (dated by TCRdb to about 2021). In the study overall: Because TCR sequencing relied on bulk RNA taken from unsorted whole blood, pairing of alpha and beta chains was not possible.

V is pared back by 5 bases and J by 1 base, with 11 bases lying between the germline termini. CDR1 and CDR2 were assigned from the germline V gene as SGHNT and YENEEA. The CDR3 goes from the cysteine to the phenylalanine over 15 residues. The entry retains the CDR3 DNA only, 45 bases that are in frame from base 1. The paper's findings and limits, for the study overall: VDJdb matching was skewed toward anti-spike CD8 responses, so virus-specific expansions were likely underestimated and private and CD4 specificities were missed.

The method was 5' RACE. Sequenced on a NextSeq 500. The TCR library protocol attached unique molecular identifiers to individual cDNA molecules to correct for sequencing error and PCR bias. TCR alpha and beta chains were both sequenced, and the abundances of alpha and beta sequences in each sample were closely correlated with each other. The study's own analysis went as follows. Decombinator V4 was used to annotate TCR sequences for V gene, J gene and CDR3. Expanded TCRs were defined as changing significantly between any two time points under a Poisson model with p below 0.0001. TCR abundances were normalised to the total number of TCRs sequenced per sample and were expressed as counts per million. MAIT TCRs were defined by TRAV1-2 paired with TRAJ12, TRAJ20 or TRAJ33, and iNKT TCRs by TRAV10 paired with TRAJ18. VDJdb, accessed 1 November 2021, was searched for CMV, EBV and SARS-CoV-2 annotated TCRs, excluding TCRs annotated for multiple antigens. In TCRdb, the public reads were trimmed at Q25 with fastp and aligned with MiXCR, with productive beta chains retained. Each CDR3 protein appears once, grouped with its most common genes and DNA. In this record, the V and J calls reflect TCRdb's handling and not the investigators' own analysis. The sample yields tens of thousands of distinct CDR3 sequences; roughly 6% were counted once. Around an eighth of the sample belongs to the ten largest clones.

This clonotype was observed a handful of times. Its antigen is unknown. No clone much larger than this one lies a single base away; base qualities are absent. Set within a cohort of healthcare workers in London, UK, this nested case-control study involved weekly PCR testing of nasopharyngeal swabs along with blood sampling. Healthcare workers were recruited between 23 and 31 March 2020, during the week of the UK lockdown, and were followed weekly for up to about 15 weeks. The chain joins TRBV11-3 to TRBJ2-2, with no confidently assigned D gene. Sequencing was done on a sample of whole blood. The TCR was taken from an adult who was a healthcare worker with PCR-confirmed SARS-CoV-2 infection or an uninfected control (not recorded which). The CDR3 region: CASSPSKGNTGELFF. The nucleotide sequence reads TGTGCCAGCAGCCCTTCGAAGGGGAACACCGGGGAGCTGTTTTTT.